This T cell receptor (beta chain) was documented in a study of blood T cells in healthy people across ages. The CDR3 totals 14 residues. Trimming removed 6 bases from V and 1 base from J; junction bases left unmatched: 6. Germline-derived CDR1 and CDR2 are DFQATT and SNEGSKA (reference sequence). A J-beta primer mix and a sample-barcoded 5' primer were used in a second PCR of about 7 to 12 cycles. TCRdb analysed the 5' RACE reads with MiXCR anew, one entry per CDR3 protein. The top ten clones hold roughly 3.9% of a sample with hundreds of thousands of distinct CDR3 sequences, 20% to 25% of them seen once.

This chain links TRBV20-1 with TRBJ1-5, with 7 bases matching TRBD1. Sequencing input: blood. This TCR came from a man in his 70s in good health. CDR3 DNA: TGCAGTGCCCGCCCGGGACAGAGCAATCAGCCCCAGCATTTT. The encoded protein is CSARPGQSNQPQHF.